Reported below is one T cell receptor (beta chain). Its antigen is currently not known. It has no much larger one-base neighbor in the sample; base qualities were not kept. No patient had received any treatment before thyroid surgery. Using T-cell receptor beta sequencing, the study looked back at clinical samples from patients collected from the early 2010s to the late 2010s. Trimming takes 5 bases off V and 6 bases off J; junction bases not matched to a gene: 10. Taken from the germline V gene (reference sequence), the CDR1 and CDR2 loops are PRHDT and FYEKMQ. The CDR3 contains 15 residues, cysteine and phenylalanine counted. Solely the CDR3 DNA is kept, with 45 bases framed from the first base. The data are from a study of metastatic and nonmetastatic thyroid tumors (TCRdb year 2020). About the investigation overall: For patients with malignant and with benign thyroid disease, the researchers compared repertoires between peripheral blood samples and tumor or nodule tissue samples. Results the study describes overall, beyond this receptor: In both blood and tumor samples, malignant tumors were reported to have significantly higher TCR beta diversity than benign nodules.

Receptor amplification or capture employed PCR. The sequencing machine was an Illumina HiSeq 4000. High-throughput sequencing was used to profile the CDR3 region of the TCR beta-chain in every patient. The authors processed their data as follows. CDR3 differences across clinicopathological groups were used to build a classifier for discriminating distant-metastatic papillary thyroid cancer patients. The Shannon index was used to assess repertoire diversity, and the Morisita-Horn index was used to assess tumor-blood repertoire similarity. In-frame beta chains were kept once TCRdb had trimmed the public reads at Q25 with fastp and called clones with MiXCR. The authors' filters were not applied to this entry. The sample has 65,000 to 70,000 clones on record, over 12% of them singletons. The ten largest clonotypes hold approximately 7% of the sample.

Sequenced material: blood. This clonotype was obtained from a male donor with papillary thyroid cancer or a benign thyroid nodule (not recorded which). Some clones in this sample may be carry-over from other donors' samples. This chain joins TRBV13 to TRBJ1-1; a stretch of 9 junction bases matches TRBD1. Here is the DNA: TGTGCCAGCAGCCCGACCGGGACAGGGTACCCTGAAGCTTTCTTT. It specifies CASSPTGTGYPEAFF.